This T cell receptor (beta chain) appears in the sequencing data of a study of T cells of healthy individuals. TCRdb independently ran MiXCR on the 5' RACE reads; one entry per CDR3 protein. The table includes about 100,000 distinct CDR3 sequences, about 16% detected once. Germline V gives CDR1 SEHNR, CDR2 FQNEAQ (reference sequence). With 5 bases removed from V and 0 bases from J, the gap between germline ends came to 7 bases. This CDR3 is 14 amino acids long. The chain links TRBV7-9 to TRBJ2-2, with no clear D. This receptor was taken from a human donor in good health. The CDR3 coding sequence is TGTGCCAGCAGCCCCCGGCCGAACACCGGGGAGCTGTTTTTT. Protein sequence: CASSPRPNTGELFF.